This is a list of T cell receptor beta chains from one sample in a study of tumor-infiltrating lymphocytes in localized non-small cell lung cancer. TCRdb's table, derived via immunoSEQ multiplex PCR, lists solely in-frame clones and lacks some. The data hold approximately 21,000 clones, with roughly three quarters observed a single time. The material sequenced was lung tumor tissue. These receptor sequences come from a human donor with non-small cell lung cancer. The CDR3 runs from the conserved cysteine through the conserved F or W. A D gene is named only where the DNA matches it firmly. For some rows the clone size is stated as once, few or many, or as a class when expanded; others skip it.

TRBV11-2	14	TRBJ2-7	TRBD2	few	CASSRLAGPYEQYF	TGTGCCAGCAGCCGACTAGCGGGGCCCTACGAGCAGTACTTC
TRBV10-3	16	TRBJ2-2	TRBD2	few	CAISPRGLADTGELFF	TGTGCCATCAGTCCCCGGGGACTAGCGGACACCGGGGAGCTGTTTTTT
TRBV18	17	TRBJ1-1	-	few	CASSPSPGMSVNTEAFF	TGTGCCAGCTCCCCAAGTCCAGGGATGTCTGTGAACACTGAAGCTTTCTTT
TRBV7-9	16	TRBJ1-2	-	-	CASSLARGRPGYGYTF	TGTGCCAGCAGCTTAGCACGGGGGCGCCCCGGCTATGGCTACACCTTC
TRBV2	12	TRBJ2-3	-	-	CASRSATDTQYF	TGTGCCAGCAGGTCCGCCACAGATACGCAGTATTTT
TRBV5-6	14	TRBJ2-3	TRBD2	-	CASSLLALTDTQYF	TGTGCCAGCAGCTTACTAGCGCTCACAGATACGCAGTATTTT
TRBV2	15	TRBJ1-4	-	-	CASRHQGVLGEKLFF	TGTGCCAGCAGGCATCAGGGAGTCCTGGGCGAAAAACTGTTTTTT
TRBV9	13	TRBJ2-1	-	-	CASSVGTFNEQFF	TGTGCCAGCAGCGTAGGGACTTTCAATGAGCAGTTCTTC
TRBV7-2	13	TRBJ2-1	TRBD1	-	CASSVDSTGAQFF	TGTGCCAGCAGCGTAGACTCGACAGGGGCACAGTTCTTC
TRBV9	13	TRBJ2-5	-	-	CASSPGPQETQYF	TGTGCCAGCAGCCCGGGACCTCAAGAGACCCAGTACTTC
TRBV7-9	11	TRBJ1-2	-	few	CASAANYGYTF	TGTGCCAGCGCGGCTAACTATGGCTACACCTTC
TRBV5-1	16	TRBJ1-1	-	-	CASSLARIGLYTEAFF	TGCGCCAGCAGCTTGGCCAGGATTGGCCTTTACACTGAAGCTTTCTTT
TRBV18	14	TRBJ2-2	-	-	CASSPPKDTGELFF	TGTGCCAGCTCACCACCGAAAGACACCGGGGAGCTGTTTTTT
TRBV11-2	15	TRBJ1-5	-	-	CASSAQGGSGQPQHF	TGTGCCAGCAGCGCTCAGGGTGGTAGTGGTCAGCCCCAGCATTTT
TRBV29-1	13	TRBJ2-3	-	-	CSVEELRGDTQYF	TGCAGCGTTGAAGAGCTAAGGGGGGATACGCAGTATTTT
TRBV7-8	15	TRBJ1-2	TRBD1	-	CASSFRDRVDYGYTF	TGTGCCAGCAGCTTCCGGGACAGGGTTGACTATGGCTACACCTTC
TRBV19	13	TRBJ1-2	-	-	CASSIVGSYGYTF	TGTGCCAGTAGTATTGTGGGAAGCTATGGCTACACCTTC
TRBV29-1	19	TRBJ1-2	-	once	CSVEDPRTPSMRTLYGYTF	TGCAGCGTTGAAGATCCCAGGACACCCTCTATGCGAACCCTCTATGGCTACACCTTC
TRBV30	15	TRBJ1-3	-	few	CAGVLGGRFGNTIYF	TGTGCCGGGGTACTGGGGGGGCGATTCGGAAACACCATATATTTT
TRBV5-1	13	TRBJ1-2	-	-	CASSLVGRYGYTF	TGCGCCAGCAGCTTGGTAGGACGCTATGGCTACACCTTC
TRBV7-6	13	TRBJ1-1	-	-	CASSGQGGREAFF	TGTGCCAGCAGCGGACAAGGGGGTAGAGAAGCTTTCTTT
TRBV5-4	15	TRBJ2-5	TRBD2	-	CASSLGLATQETQYF	TGTGCCAGCAGCCTAGGACTAGCGACTCAAGAGACCCAGTACTTC
TRBV18	12	TRBJ2-5	-	-	CASSPETETQYF	TGTGCCAGCTCACCAGAGACAGAGACCCAGTACTTC
TRBV5-1	14	TRBJ2-3	-	-	CASSFWRNTDTQYF	TGCGCCAGCAGCTTCTGGCGGAACACAGATACGCAGTATTTT
TRBV7-9	13	TRBJ2-2	-	-	CASSQHETGELFF	TGTGCCAGCAGCCAACACGAAACCGGGGAGCTGTTTTTT
TRBV4-1	14	TRBJ2-5	-	-	CASSQAGRGVTQYF	TGCGCCAGCAGCCAAGCAGGGCGCGGGGTGACCCAGTACTTC
TRBV7-2	13	TRBJ1-5	-	-	CASSFYSNQPQHF	TGTGCCAGCAGCTTCTATAGCAATCAGCCCCAGCATTTT
TRBV11-2	16	TRBJ1-1	-	-	CASSLVVPLLNTEAFF	TGTGCCAGCAGCTTAGTCGTGCCGCTACTGAACACTGAAGCTTTCTTT
TRBV5-6	13	TRBJ1-1	-	-	CASSPRLGTEAFF	TGTGCCAGCAGCCCCCGGTTGGGCACTGAAGCTTTCTTT
TRBV5-6	17	TRBJ1-1	-	few	CASSFGIRGNVVTEAFF	TGTGCCAGCAGCTTTGGTATCAGGGGTAACGTGGTCACTGAAGCTTTCTTT
TRBV5-4	16	TRBJ2-2	TRBD2	-	CASSLVSGSVTGELFF	TGTGCCAGCAGCTTGGTTAGCGGGAGTGTCACCGGGGAGCTGTTTTTT
TRBV18	13	TRBJ1-5	-	few	CASSPDSNQPQHF	TGTGCCAGCTCACCGGATAGCAATCAGCCCCAGCATTTT
TRBV30	13	TRBJ1-2	TRBD1	-	CAWSRQGVDGYTF	TGTGCCTGGAGTCGACAGGGGGTCGACGGCTACACCTTC
TRBV4-2	16	TRBJ2-2	TRBD2	once	CASSQDQAGGPGELFF	TGTGCCAGCAGCCAAGATCAAGCGGGAGGTCCCGGGGAGCTGTTTTTT
TRBV28	14	TRBJ1-1	-	-	CASSPRGFNTEAFF	TGTGCCAGCAGTCCCAGGGGCTTTAACACTGAAGCTTTCTTT
TRBV11-3	12	TRBJ2-7	TRBD2	once	CASSFGGGEQYF	TGTGCCAGCAGCTTCGGGGGGGGCGAGCAGTACTTC
TRBV28	15	TRBJ2-1	TRBD2	-	CASSVLAGWDNEQFF	TGTGCCAGCAGTGTCCTAGCGGGGTGGGACAATGAGCAGTTCTTC